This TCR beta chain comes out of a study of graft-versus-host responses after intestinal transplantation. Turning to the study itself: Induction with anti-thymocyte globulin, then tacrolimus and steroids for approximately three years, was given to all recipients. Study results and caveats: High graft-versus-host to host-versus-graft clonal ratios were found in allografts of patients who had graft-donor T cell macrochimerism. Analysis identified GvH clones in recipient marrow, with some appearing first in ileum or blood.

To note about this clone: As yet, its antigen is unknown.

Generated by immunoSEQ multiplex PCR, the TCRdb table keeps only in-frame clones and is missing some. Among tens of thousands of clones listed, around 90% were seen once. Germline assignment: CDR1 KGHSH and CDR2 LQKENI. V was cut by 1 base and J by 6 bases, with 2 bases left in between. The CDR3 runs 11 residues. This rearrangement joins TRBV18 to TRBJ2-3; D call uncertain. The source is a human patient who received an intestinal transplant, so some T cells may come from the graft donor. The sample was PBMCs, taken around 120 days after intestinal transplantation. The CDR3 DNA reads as TGTGCCAGCTCACCACTCGATACGCAGTATTTT. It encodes CASSPLDTQYF.